These T cell receptor beta chains were read from a single sample in a study of OX40 agonist ivuxolimab in advanced cancers. Clones were read by immunoSEQ multiplex PCR, and TCRdb kept only the in-frame ones, dropping some. The profile shows roughly 67,000 clones, roughly 86% of them singletons. Here the sequenced sample was CD4+ or CD8+ T cells sorted from blood, taken in a trial of the OX40 agonist ivuxolimab. These receptors all stem from an adult with an advanced solid tumor such as melanoma, head and neck, liver or kidney cancer. CDR3s include the opening cysteine and the closing phenylalanine or tryptophan. The D gene is left open where the match is weak. Size tells how often a clone was seen (once, few, many) or the class of an expanded clone, and some rows leave it out.

NA	once	TRBV7-7	TRBJ1-3	TGTGCTAGCAGCTTAGACTCTGGAAACACCATATATTTT	CASSLDSGNTIYF
NA	NA	TRBV5-1	TRBJ1-6	TGCGCCAGCAGCCCAGGATACGCAGGGAGTCCTTCACCCCTCCACTTT	CASSPGYAGSPSPLHF
NA	NA	TRBV5-1	TRBJ1-5	TGCGCCAGCAGCTTGGGGCCGTTTGGAGATCAGCCCCAGCATTTT	CASSLGPFGDQPQHF
TRBD1	NA	TRBV9	TRBJ1-4	TGTGCCAGCAGCGGAACAGGGGGGAATGAAAAACTGTTTTTT	CASSGTGGNEKLFF
NA	NA	TRBV5-1	TRBJ2-1	TGCGCCAGCAGCTCGCCCATAGTCGTAAGAACAGGGCGGAATGAGCAGTTCTTC	CASSSPIVVRTGRNEQFF
NA	NA	TRBV6-5	TRBJ1-1	TGTGCCAGCAGTTACACGGGTGAATGGACTGAAGCTTTCTTT	CASSYTGEWTEAFF
NA	NA	TRBV6-6	TRBJ1-1	TGTGCCAGCAGGGAAGGGGGAACAGACACTGAAGCTTTCTTT	CASREGGTDTEAFF
NA	NA	TRBV2	TRBJ2-5	TGTGCCAGCAGTCCCCGTGGGGGTTGGGAGACCCAGTACTTC	CASSPRGGWETQYF
NA	NA	TRBV5-4	TRBJ2-6	TGTGCCAGCAGCCTCCCGGGGGACCCCCTCACTGGGGCCAACGTCCTGACTTTC	CASSLPGDPLTGANVLTF
TRBD2	NA	TRBV4-1	TRBJ2-1	TGCGCCAGCAGCACCGGGACTAGGCGAGGGGATGAGCAGTTCTTC	CASSTGTRRGDEQFF
NA	NA	TRBV7-2	TRBJ2-3	TGTGCCAGCAGCCCCGCCGTACTCTCAGATACGCAGTATTTT	CASSPAVLSDTQYF
NA	NA	TRBV5-8	TRBJ2-1	TGTGCCAGCAGCCCGGGTTTCGAGCGGAAAGACAATGAGCAGTTCTTC	CASSPGFERKDNEQFF
TRBD1	NA	TRBV19	TRBJ2-3	TGTGCCAGTAGTATCTTACAGGGGAGACTACGCACAGATACGCAGTATTTT	CASSILQGRLRTDTQYF
NA	NA	TRBV2	TRBJ1-2	TGTGCCAGCAGCGATGAGGGGATCTATGGCTACACCTTC	CASSDEGIYGYTF
NA	NA	TRBV9	TRBJ2-1	TGTGCCAGCAGCGTAGCTGGCGCTAGCTCCTACAATGAGCAGTTCTTC	CASSVAGASSYNEQFF
NA	NA	TRBV30	TRBJ1-1	TGTGCCTGGGACTCGGACAGCCAAATGAACACTGAAGCTTTCTTT	CAWDSDSQMNTEAFF
NA	NA	TRBV6-5	TRBJ1-6	TGTGCCAGCAGTTACTTAGGGGAGGCCTATAATTCACCCCTCCACTTT	CASSYLGEAYNSPLHF
NA	NA	TRBV30	TRBJ1-4	TGTGCCTGGGCCCGGGGTCAGTCTGAAAAACTGTTTTTT	CAWARGQSEKLFF
TRBD1	NA	TRBV30	TRBJ2-5	TGTGCCTGGAGTTTTCAGGGGGCAGGGAATGGAGAGACCCAGTACTTC	CAWSFQGAGNGETQYF
TRBD1	NA	TRBV18	TRBJ2-3	TGTGCCAGCTCACCGGGGACAGGGCCCCTACATTTT	CASSPGTGPLHF
NA	NA	TRBV15	TRBJ2-7	TGTGCCACCAGCAGAGATCCAGGGTACGAGCAGTACTTC	CATSRDPGYEQYF
NA	NA	TRBV6-5	TRBJ2-5	TGTGCCACGATGCGGGCCCCCGGGGAGACCCAGTACTTC	CATMRAPGETQYF
NA	NA	TRBV10-1	TRBJ2-5	TGCGCCAGCCCTGGGGAAGAGACCCAGTACTTC	CASPGEETQYF
TRBD2	once	TRBV7-2	TRBJ2-3	TGTGCCACCCTGCTATGGGGGGGAGCGGGGACGCAGTATTTT	CATLLWGGAGTQYF
TRBD1	NA	TRBV18	TRBJ1-2	TGTGCCAGCTCACCACTTGAGCGACAGGGGAACGGCTACACCTTC	CASSPLERQGNGYTF
NA	NA	TRBV11-3	TRBJ2-2	TGTGCCAGCAGCTTACGGGCAGGGAACACCGGGGAGCTGTTTTTT	CASSLRAGNTGELFF
TRBD1	NA	TRBV5-6	TRBJ2-7	TGTGCCAGCAGCTCTGACAGGGTTGGATTCTACGAGCAGTACTTC	CASSSDRVGFYEQYF
NA	NA	TRBV7-6	TRBJ1-1	TGTGCCAGCAGCTCTCAGGGAAACACTGAAGCTTTCTTT	CASSSQGNTEAFF
NA	NA	TRBV11-2	TRBJ1-2	TGTGCCAGCAGCTTAGCGCAGACCACAGGGGGCTACACCTTC	CASSLAQTTGGYTF
NA	NA	TRBV9	TRBJ1-2	TGTGCCAGCAGCACTTTACTCGGTCACTATGGCTACACCTTC	CASSTLLGHYGYTF
TRBD1	NA	TRBV11-2	TRBJ2-2	TGTGCCAGCAGCGCGCCGGGACAGGTCACCGGGGAGCTGTTTTTT	CASSAPGQVTGELFF
NA	NA	TRBV9	TRBJ1-5	TGTGCCAGCAGCGTAGACGGCGGCAATCAGCCCCAGCATTTT	CASSVDGGNQPQHF
NA	NA	TRBV7-8	TRBJ1-5	TGTGCCAGCAGCTTAGTGTCAGCTAATAGCAATCAGCCCCAGCATTTT	CASSLVSANSNQPQHF
TRBD1	NA	TRBV7-8	TRBJ1-5	TGTGCCAGCAGCTTAGACCCGGGACAGGGCCATCAGCCCCAGCATTTT	CASSLDPGQGHQPQHF
TRBD1	NA	TRBV5-1	TRBJ2-2	TGCGCCAGCAGCTTGGCGGGACAGGCTAACACCGGGGAGCTGTTTTTT	CASSLAGQANTGELFF